One and the same sample provided the 9 T cell receptor beta chains below, sequenced in a study of CD8+ T cells in alopecia areata. Investigators isolated RNA and reverse transcribed it into cDNA to act as the sequencing template. Method: immunoSEQ multiplex PCR; TCRdb's copy keeps in-frame clones and lacks some. The table lists fewer than 200,000 clones, around 60% of them singletons, with over 12% in the top ten. The sample in question was CD4+ T cells sorted from blood, obtained at week 0. These receptors were collected from a human donor with alopecia areata.

V usage is TRBV5-1 and J usage is TRBJ2-3; perhaps TRBD2 as D (7 bases). Trimming took off 1 base at V and 0 bases at J, with 12 bases between the two ends. The length of the CDR3 is 16 residues. The germline CDR1 and CDR2 sequences are SGHRS and YFSETQ. The CDR3 DNA follows: TGCGCCAGCAGCTTGTTGTCGGGGGGCAGCACAGATACGCAGTATTTT. It yields the protein CASSLLSGGSTDTQYF. The full variable domain, completed using reference TRBV5-1 and TRBJ2-3, is KAGVTQTPRYLIKTRGQQVTLSCSPISGHRSVSWYQQTPGQGLQFLFEYFSETQRNKGNFPGRFSGRQFSNSRSEMNVSTLELGDSALYLCASSLLSGGSTDTQYFGPGTRLTVL.

This sequence joins TRBV5-6 and TRBJ1-5; TRBD1 agrees at 7 bases. Germline-derived CDR1 and CDR2 are SGHDT and YYEEEE. Trimming removed 1 base from V and 3 bases from J; junction bases left unmatched: 4. The CDR3 is 15 amino acids. For the CDR3, the DNA is TGTGCCAGCAGCTTGCGTGACAGGGACAATCAGCCCCAGCATTTT. It yields the protein CASSLRDRDNQPQHF.

The chain links TRBV5-1 to TRBJ2-5; D ambiguous. The germline V and J ends were trimmed by 3 bases and 4 bases, with 19 bases remaining between them. Germline lookup yields CDR1 SGHRS and CDR2 YFSETQ. This CDR3 has 16 amino acids. CDR3 protein: CASSWSARRSGETQYF. The CDR3 DNA is TGCGCCAGCAGCTGGTCGGCGCGGCGGTCGGGAGAGACCCAGTACTTC.

This chain uses TRBV30 with TRBJ1-2, with TRBD1 as a possible D gene (5 bases). Trimming took off 8 bases at V and 1 base at J, with 8 bases between the two ends. Germline assignment: CDR1 GTSNPN and CDR2 SVGIG (reference sequence). The CDR3 runs to 11 residues. The CDR3 coding sequence is TGTGCCCGGCAGGGTAACTATGGCTACACCTTC. As protein: CARQGNYGYTF.

The J gene is TRBJ1-5, the V gene TRBV5-5; tentative D call: TRBD1 (6 bases). The germline V gene encodes CDR1 SGHKS and CDR2 YYEKEE (reference sequence). The CDR3 spans 17 residues. Trimming cost V 1 base and J 3 bases, with 17 bases left between them. The chain's CDR3 is CASSLTSVWGLNQPQHF. CDR3 sequence (DNA): TGTGCCAGCAGCTTGACTTCGGTGTGGGGGCTCAATCAGCCCCAGCATTTT.

The chain has TRBV20-1 and TRBJ2-7; 7 nucleotides match TRBD1. Looked up from germline, CDR1 is DFQATT and CDR2 is SNEGSKA (reference sequence). The CDR3 length is 11 residues. In DNA form, the CDR3 reads TGCAGGGCTGACAGGGACCACGAGCAGTACTTC. Protein product: CRADRDHEQYF.

The chain links TRBV20-1 to TRBJ2-7, with a weak D call TRBD1 (6 bases). The CDR3 is 11 amino acids. Germline CDR1 and CDR2: DFQATT and SNEGSKA (reference sequence). Trimming stripped 6 bases from V and 2 bases from J, with 8 bases between. This chain's CDR3 is CSADSAYEQYF. The CDR3 nucleotides read TGCAGTGCGGACAGTGCCTACGAGCAGTACTTC.

The J gene is TRBJ1-5, the V gene TRBV6-1; the D is unclear. Germline V lookup: CDR1 MNHNS, CDR2 SASEGT. The CDR3 totals 14 residues. With 3 bases removed from V and 5 bases from J, the gap between germline ends came to 11 bases. The CDR3 DNA is TGTGCCAGCAGTGATCGGTATTCCGATCAGCCCCAGCATTTT. The encoded protein is CASSDRYSDQPQHF.

This clone was observed a few times. This chain uses TRBV4-2 with TRBJ2-3; D might be TRBD2 (5 bases). The CDR3 totals 14 residues. Germline V gene data show CDR1 as LGHNA and CDR2 as YNFKEQ. Trimming removed 1 base from V and 0 bases from J, with 5 bases in between. CDR3 sequence (DNA): TGTGCCAGCAGCCAAGGGACTAGCACAGATACGCAGTATTTT. Its translation: CASSQGTSTDTQYF.